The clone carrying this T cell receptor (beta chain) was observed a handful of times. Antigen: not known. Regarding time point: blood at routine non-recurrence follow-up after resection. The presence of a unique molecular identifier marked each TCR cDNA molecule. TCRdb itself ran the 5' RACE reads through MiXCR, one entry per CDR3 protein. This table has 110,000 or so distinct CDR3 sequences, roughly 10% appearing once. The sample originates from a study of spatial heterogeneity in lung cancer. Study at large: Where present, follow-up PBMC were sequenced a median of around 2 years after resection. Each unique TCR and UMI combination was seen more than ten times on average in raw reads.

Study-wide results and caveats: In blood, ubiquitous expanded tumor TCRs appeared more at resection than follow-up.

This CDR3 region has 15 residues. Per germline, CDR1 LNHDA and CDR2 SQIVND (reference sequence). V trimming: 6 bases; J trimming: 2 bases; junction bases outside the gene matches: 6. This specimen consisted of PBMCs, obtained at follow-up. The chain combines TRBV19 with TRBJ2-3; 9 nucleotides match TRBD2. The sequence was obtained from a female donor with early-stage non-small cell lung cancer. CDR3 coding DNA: TGTGCCAGTAGATCCCCGGGACTAGCCACAGATACGCAGTATTTT. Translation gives CASRSPGLATDTQYF.